What follows describes a single T cell receptor (beta chain). Its antigen is unidentified. V shed 4 bases and J 7 bases; nucleotides not matched to a gene: 11. This CDR3 is 15 amino acids long. Looked up from germline, CDR1 is SQVTM and CDR2 is ANQGSEA. These data are taken from a study of OX40 agonist ivuxolimab in advanced cancers. Study context: Every 2 weeks, ivuxolimab was infused into the patients intravenously at between 0.01 and 10 mg/kg.

General observations from the study: CD4+ and CD8+ blood T cells expanded clonally by week 6 at 0.1 to 3.0 mg/kg.

Repertoires were generated with immunoSEQ multiplex PCR, while TCRdb's copy carries only in-frame clones and drops some. The table lists approximately 76,000 clones, almost 85% of them singletons. The clonotype was recovered from an adult with an advanced solid tumor such as melanoma, head and neck, liver or kidney cancer. Sequences were derived from CD4+ or CD8+ T cells sorted from blood, sampled in a trial of the OX40 agonist ivuxolimab. The chain couples TRBV29-1 to TRBJ2-1, with TRBD1 matching over 9 bases. CDR3: CSVASHWTGVNEQFF. CDR3 in DNA: TGCAGCGTTGCCAGTCATTGGACAGGGGTTAATGAGCAGTTCTTC.